The 16 T cell receptor beta chains below come from one sample, sequenced in a study of yellow fever vaccine responses in identical twins. TCRdb used MiXCR to reprocess the RT-PCR reads, holding one entry per CDR3 protein. This table has about 1,700 distinct CDR3 sequences, approximately 80% appearing once. Sequences were derived from T cells from blood (PBMCs), unsorted or a sorted subset (not recorded which), sampled before or after yellow fever vaccination (not recorded which). The origin of the receptors is a female donor who received the yellow fever vaccine.

The chain carries TRBV5-1 and TRBJ2-7; D uncertain. V lost 0 bases, J lost 3 bases, and 7 bases lay in between. This CDR3 has 13 residues. Germline lookup yields CDR1 SGHRS and CDR2 YFSETQ. The CDR3 here is CASSLEWGYEQYF. CDR3 DNA sequence: TGCGCCAGCAGCTTGGAATGGGGCTACGAGCAGTACTTC.

The chain employs TRBV15 and TRBJ2-5; D is undetermined. V was trimmed by 0 bases and J by 2 bases, leaving 10 bases between them. The germline gives CDR1 LNHNV, CDR2 YYDKDF (reference sequence). This CDR3 has 15 amino acids. In DNA form, the CDR3 reads TGTGCCACCAGCAGAGACCCGTGGGCGCAAGAGACCCAGTACTTC. Translated, it gives CATSRDPWAQETQYF.

The CDR3 bases are TGTGCCAGCAGCTTAACTAGGAGCTCCTACGAGCAGTACTTC. Its protein is CASSLTRSSYEQYF. The chain recombines TRBV11-1 with TRBJ2-7, with a weak D call TRBD2 (5 bases). The CDR3 is made up of 14 amino acids. Germline V CDR1 and CDR2: SGHAT, FQDESV (reference sequence). Trimming pared 2 bases from V and 0 bases from J, leaving 8 bases between.

In this sample, this clonotype turned up once. The rearrangement links TRBV11-1 to TRBJ2-1, with 9 bases aligning to TRBD2. Germline V lookup: CDR1 SGHAT, CDR2 FQDESV (reference sequence). J lost 6 bases, V lost 2 bases, and 11 bases had no gene match. This CDR3 is 17 amino acids long. CDR3 region: CASSLKGRRGGANEQFF. The CDR3 nucleotides are TGTGCCAGCAGCTTAAAGGGCCGGCGCGGGGGGGCCAATGAGCAGTTCTTC.

This clonotype appeared a few times. The V gene is TRBV6-2 or TRBV6-3, the J gene TRBJ1-6; 9 bases are a match to TRBD1. This CDR3 is 16 amino acids long. V gave up 2 bases and J gave up 7 bases; unmatched junction bases: 6. The germline V gene encodes CDR1 MNHEY and CDR2 SVGEGT. This CDR3 is CASSYTNRGPNSPLHF. CDR3 coding DNA: TGTGCCAGCAGTTACACCAACAGGGGGCCGAATTCACCCCTCCACTTT.

The rearrangement links TRBV6-5 to TRBJ1-5, with a possible D match to TRBD1 (6 bases). The CDR3 is 16 amino acids. Germline-derived CDR1 and CDR2 are MNHEY and SVGAGI. With 4 bases removed from V and 0 bases from J, the gap between germline ends came to 13 bases. The CDR3 DNA reads TGTGCCAGCAGTTCGACAGGATATTATAGCAATCAGCCCCAGCATTTT. Its translation is CASSSTGYYSNQPQHF.

The chain links TRBV20-1 to TRBJ2-7, with TRBD1 matching 9 bases. This CDR3 region has 16 residues. The germline gives CDR1 DFQATT, CDR2 SNEGSKA (reference sequence). The V gene end was trimmed by 1 base and the J gene end by 4 bases; junction bases not matched to a gene: 11. The CDR3, as DNA: TGCAGTGCTAGAGGGAGGCGGGGGACAGGGTTATACGAGCAGTACTTC. As protein: CSARGRRGTGLYEQYF.

The rearrangement uses TRBV20-1 and TRBJ2-1; 9 bases agree with TRBD1. CDR1 and CDR2 (germline): DFQATT, SNEGSKA (reference sequence). The V and J ends lost 5 bases and 3 bases, in that order; junction bases with no gene match: 5. The CDR3 has 14 residues. CDR3 sequence reads: CSARGQGHYNEQFF. For the CDR3, the DNA is TGCAGTGCTCGGGGACAGGGCCACTACAATGAGCAGTTCTTC.

This chain connects TRBV20-1 to TRBJ2-7; D gene ambiguous. The CDR3 has 12 amino acids. From germline, CDR1 is DFQATT and CDR2 SNEGSKA (reference sequence). V lost 4 bases and J lost 4, with 11 bases in between. The CDR3 DNA follows: TGCAGTGCTACGGGCCAAACTTACGAGCAGTACTTC. Protein: CSATGQTYEQYF.

This chain links TRBV4-2 with TRBJ1-1; 7 bases line up with TRBD1. This CDR3 is built from 15 residues. Germline values: CDR1 LGHNA, CDR2 YNFKEQ. V shed 0 bases, J shed 4 bases, and the junction held 5 bases outside the gene matches. CDR3 in amino acids: CASSQDLAGGTEAFF. The CDR3 DNA follows: TGTGCCAGCAGCCAAGATCTGGCAGGGGGCACTGAAGCTTTCTTT.

The chain combines TRBV12-3 or TRBV12-4 with TRBJ1-1, with D maybe TRBD1 (5 bases). Trimming left V 1 base short and J 5 bases short, with 11 bases between. The CDR3 loop spans 14 amino acids. This CDR3 is CASSLGGGGTEAFF. Here the CDR3 DNA reads TGTGCCAGCAGTTTAGGGGGCGGAGGGACTGAAGCTTTCTTT.

The chain joins TRBV30 to TRBJ2-3, with D uncertain. CDR3 length: 13 residues. V was trimmed by 1 base and J by 0 bases, leaving 5 bases between them. The germline V gene encodes CDR1 GTSNPN and CDR2 SVGIG (reference sequence). CDR3 coding DNA: TGTGCCTGGAGTGGGATTAGCACAGATACGCAGTATTTT. Amino acids: CAWSGISTDTQYF.

The chain employs TRBV30 and TRBJ2-1; perhaps TRBD1 as D (5 bases). The germline gives CDR1 GTSNPN, CDR2 SVGIG (reference sequence). V gave up 0 bases and J gave up 12 bases, with 12 bases separating them. The CDR3 loop spans 12 amino acids. CDR3 loop: CAWSVGPQGQFF. Written as DNA, the CDR3 is TGTGCCTGGAGTGTCGGTCCCCAGGGGCAGTTCTTC.

The rearrangement links TRBV7-6 to TRBJ2-3; D may be TRBD1 or TRBD2 (5 bases each). The CDR3 length is 16 residues. Trimming stripped 0 bases from V and 1 base from J, with 11 bases between. CDR1 is SGHVS and CDR2 is FNYEAQ in the germline V gene. Written as DNA, the CDR3 is TGTGCCAGCAGCTTAGCGGGACGGCTAGGCACAGATACGCAGTATTTT. It yields the protein CASSLAGRLGTDTQYF.

This clonotype was seen a handful of times. This chain uses TRBV5-6 with TRBJ1-2; D gene ambiguous. V lost 0 bases and J lost 8, with 11 bases in between. This CDR3 spans 13 amino acids. Germline V lookup: CDR1 SGHDT, CDR2 YYEEEE. The CDR3 sequence: CASSLGAGGGYTF. CDR3 sequence (DNA): TGTGCCAGCAGCTTGGGGGCCGGTGGAGGCTACACCTTC.

The rearrangement joins TRBV9 to TRBJ2-7, with D maybe TRBD2 (5 bases). The V and J ends lost 2 bases and 2 bases respectively, with 11 bases between them. The CDR3 length is 14 residues. From germline, CDR1 is SGDLS and CDR2 YYNGEE. DNA of the CDR3: TGTGCCAGCAGCGTCGGGGAGCCGGCCTACGAGCAGTACTTC. It yields the protein CASSVGEPAYEQYF.